What follows are 25 T cell receptor beta chains derived from one specimen sequenced in a study of T cell responses to AZD1222 COVID-19 vaccine (dated by TCRdb to about 2021). Libraries were prepared through the immunoSEQ multiplex PCR assay. TCRdb took this table from immuneACCESS and kept in-frame rearrangements with V and J called. Such tables lack part of the clones; where checked against another copy, unresolved V genes explain under half of the gap, and the rest is unexplained. The sample table records around 120,000 clones; 85% to 90% of these occur just once. Around a quarter of the sample is held by the ten biggest clonotypes. The intended sense of this specimen's time point label: baseline before first vaccination. Sequencing was performed on peripheral blood, taken on day 0 of AZD1222 vaccination. The origin of the receptors is an adult in good health.

The chain joins TRBV11-2 to TRBJ1-3, with D uncertain. This CDR3 contains 16 residues. Germline lookup yields CDR1 SGHAT and CDR2 FQNNGV. Trimming removed 0 bases at V and 0 bases at J, with 9 bases between. The CDR3 region has the DNA TGTGCCAGCAGCTTAGATCGGGGAGGCTCTGGAAACACCATATATTTT. Translation gives CASSLDRGGSGNTIYF. Complete variable domain (other parts from reference TRBV11-2 and TRBJ1-3): EAGVAQSPRYKIIEKRQSVAFWCNPISGHATLYWYQQILGQGPKLLIQFQNNGVVDDSQLPKDRFSAERLKGVDSTLKIQPAKLEDSAVYLCASSLDRGGSGNTIYFGEGSWLTVV.

J is TRBJ2-7 and V is TRBV12-3 or TRBV12-4, with D possibly matching TRBD1 (5 bases). The CDR3 has 12 residues. The V and J ends lost 6 bases and 7 bases respectively, with 13 bases between them. The CDR3 reads CASREGHLEQYF. The CDR3 DNA follows: TGTGCCAGCAGGGAAGGACACTTGGAGCAGTACTTC.

The rearrangement joins TRBV27 to TRBJ2-7, with 10 positions matching TRBD2. The germline V gene has CDR1 MNHEY and CDR2 SMNVEV (reference sequence). CDR3 length: 19 residues. After removal of 5 bases from V and 4 bases from J, the junction contained 20 bases not matched to a gene. The CDR3 spells CASSGTGLAREGGSYEQYF. Written as DNA, the CDR3 is TGTGCCAGCAGTGGAACGGGACTAGCGCGGGAGGGAGGAAGTTACGAGCAGTACTTC.

The gene calls are TRBV5-5 and TRBJ1-5; 7 nucleotides line up with TRBD1. V gave up 3 bases and J gave up 4 bases; unmatched junction bases: 1. Germline V gene sequence: CDR1 SGHKS, CDR2 YYEKEE (reference sequence). The CDR3 loop spans 13 amino acids. CDR3: CASSWDRNQPQHF. CDR3 sequence (DNA): TGTGCCAGCAGCTGGGACAGAAATCAGCCCCAGCATTTT.

V gene TRBV19 combines with J gene TRBJ1-3; 7 nucleotides match TRBD1. The CDR3 is 15 amino acids. Per germline, CDR1 LNHDA and CDR2 SQIVND (reference sequence). The V segment lost 6 bases and the J segment 1 base; nucleotides outside the gene matches: 6. CDR3 nucleotides: TGTGCCAGTAGGATTGACAGGGAGTCTGGAAACACCATATATTTT. Translating it yields CASRIDRESGNTIYF.

V gene TRBV9 combines with J gene TRBJ2-3; no definite D call. Germline CDR1 and CDR2: SGDLS and YYNGEE. V shed 0 bases and J shed 6 bases, with 14 bases lying between them. This CDR3 has 15 residues. The CDR3 reads CASSVGAVESDTQYF. The CDR3, as DNA: TGTGCCAGCAGCGTAGGGGCGGTCGAGTCGGATACGCAGTATTTT.

The chain uses TRBV6-1 and TRBJ1-6; 9 bases are a match to TRBD1. V was pared by 4 bases and J by 5 bases, with 6 bases of the junction left unmatched. The CDR3 spans 16 residues. CDR1 and CDR2 from the germline V gene are MNHNS and SASEGT. The CDR3 nucleotides read TGTGCCAGCAGTGCGGCAACAGGGGGCAATAATTCACCCCTCCACTTT. Protein product: CASSAATGGNNSPLHF.

The chain combines TRBV7-2 with TRBJ1-2; 8 positions match TRBD1. This CDR3 is built from 16 residues. V shed 6 bases, J shed 5 bases, and the junction held 14 bases outside the gene matches. Germline CDR1 and CDR2: SGHTA and FQGNSA. CDR3 DNA sequence: TGTGCCAGCAGTTCCTCCAGGGACAGGTTCGGTTATGGCTACACCTTC. Its protein product is CASSSSRDRFGYGYTF.

The chain links TRBV30 to TRBJ1-6; 9 bases are shared with TRBD1. Unmatched junction bases numbered 6, after V lost 5 bases and J lost 13 bases. CDR1 is GTSNPN, CDR2 SVGIG, per germline (reference sequence). There are 12 residues in the CDR3. The CDR3 DNA reads TGTGCCTGGGGCCGGACAGGGGCGCCCCTCCACTTT. Translated: CAWGRTGAPLHF.

The chain carries TRBV11-1 and TRBJ1-1; the D is unclear. The CDR3 runs to 13 residues. The germline V gene encodes CDR1 SGHAT and CDR2 FQDESV (reference sequence). Trimming cost V 5 bases and J 3 bases, with 10 bases left between them. The CDR3 coding sequence is TGTGCCAGCAGCCTCGAACAGTACACTGAAGCTTTCTTT. Residues: CASSLEQYTEAFF.

V is TRBV6-5 and J is TRBJ1-2; 11 bases line up with TRBD1. Germline V CDR1 and CDR2: MNHEY, SVGAGI. CDR3 length: 14 amino acids. V trimming: 6 bases; J trimming: 3 bases; junction bases outside the gene matches: 3. As DNA, the CDR3 is TGTGCCAGCAGGGGACAGGGGGGTTACTATGGCTACACCTTC. Translating gives CASRGQGGYYGYTF.

The CDR3 is CASSAPGGQKYF. In nucleotides, the CDR3 is TGTGCCAGCAGCGCCCCTGGGGGGCAGAAGTACTTC. V is TRBV9 and J is TRBJ2-5, with D perhaps TRBD1 or TRBD2 (6 bases each). Trimming pared 3 bases from V and 12 bases from J, leaving 15 bases between. The CDR3 runs 12 residues. Germline-derived CDR1 and CDR2 are SGDLS and YYNGEE.

CDR3 DNA sequence: TGTGCCTGGAGTGTACTTCAGGGGTCCCAGCCCCAGCATTTT. Its translation: CAWSVLQGSQPQHF. The genes are TRBV30 and TRBJ1-5; possibly TRBD1 for D (6 bases). Trimming removed 0 bases from V and 7 bases from J, with 13 bases in between. This CDR3 has 14 amino acids. Germline lookup yields CDR1 GTSNPN and CDR2 SVGIG (reference sequence).

With regard to this clone: An end of the junction does not agree with germline; a read error may underlie this. The CDR3 DNA reads as TGTGCCAGCTCAACAACAGGGTATGACAAACTGTTTTTT. The encoded protein is CASSTTGYDKLFF. The chain employs TRBV18 and TRBJ1-4; D is perhaps TRBD1 (6 bases). This CDR3 is 13 amino acids long. CDR1 is KGHSH, CDR2 LQKENI, per germline. The full variable domain, in which reference TRBV18 and TRBJ1-4 provide the parts outside the CDR3, is NAGVMQNPRHLVRRRGQEARLRCSPMKGHSHVYWYRQLPEEGLKFMVYLQKENIIDESGMPKERFSAEFPKEGPSILRIQQVVRGDSAAYFCASSTTGYDKLFFGSGTQLSVL.

This chain's CDR3 is CASGTALYEQYF. CDR3 nucleotide sequence: TGTGCCAGCGGGACAGCACTCTACGAGCAGTACTTC. The chain is built from TRBV11-1 and TRBJ2-7; 7 bases fit TRBD1. V shed 8 bases, J shed 3 bases, and the junction held 4 bases outside the gene matches. The CDR3 has 12 residues. CDR1 is SGHAT and CDR2 is FQDESV in the germline V gene (reference sequence).

The genes are TRBV24-1 and TRBJ1-4; D ambiguous. Germline CDR1 and CDR2: KGHDR and SFDVKD. This CDR3 region has 15 residues. Between the trimmed V and J ends, which lost 3 bases and 5 bases, there was a span of 12 bases. The DNA of the CDR3 is TGTGCCACCAGTGATGGAGCGGCCGGGAATGAAAAACTGTTTTTT. Translating gives CATSDGAAGNEKLFF.

This chain links TRBV5-5 with TRBJ1-1; D ambiguous. The CDR3 contains 14 residues. V was cut by 5 bases and J by 5 bases, with 16 bases left in between. Germline V gene lookup returns CDR1 SGHKS and CDR2 YYEKEE (reference sequence). Written as DNA, the CDR3 is TGTGCCAGCAGGCTTGTTGTCCTGGGGACTGAAGCTTTCTTT. It encodes CASRLVVLGTEAFF.

This sequence joins TRBV3-1 (or the pseudogene TRBV3-2) and TRBJ1-2, with D possibly TRBD1 on 5 matching bases. Germline V CDR1 and CDR2: LGHDT, YNNKEL (reference sequence). Trimming left V 3 bases short and J 6 bases short, with 14 bases between. CDR3 size: 14 residues. Here the CDR3 DNA reads TGTGCCAGCAGCCACGACAGCGGTCCTAATGGCTACACCTTC. Translated: CASSHDSGPNGYTF.

The V and J genes are TRBV7-6 and TRBJ1-5, with a tentative D call TRBD1 (6 bases). The CDR3 contains 15 residues. Germline V gives CDR1 SGHVS, CDR2 FNYEAQ. V was trimmed by 0 bases and J by 4 bases, leaving 10 bases between them. Here the CDR3 DNA reads TGTGCCAGCAGCTTAGCCACAGGGAGAAATCAGCCCCAGCATTTT. It is translated as CASSLATGRNQPQHF. The whole variable domain, remainder taken from reference TRBV7-6 and TRBJ1-5, is GAGVSQSPRYKVTKRGQDVALRCDPISGHVSLYWYRQALGQGPEFLTYFNYEAQQDKSGLPNDRFSAERPEGSISTLTIQRTEQRDSAMYRCASSLATGRNQPQHFGDGTRLSIL.

The V gene is TRBV11-2, the J gene TRBJ2-7; TRBD2 might be the D (6 bases). Germline values: CDR1 SGHAT, CDR2 FQNNGV. Trimming took 6 bases from V and 3 from J, leaving 21 bases between them. The CDR3 is 16 amino acids. The CDR3 nucleotides are TGTGCCAGCAGGGGAACCAGGCGGGAAAGGGGCTACGAGCAGTACTTC. Translating gives CASRGTRRERGYEQYF.

This chain uses TRBV2 with TRBJ2-2; the D is unclear. With 5 bases removed from V and 0 bases from J, the gap between germline ends came to 4 bases. Germline CDR1 SNHLY, CDR2 FYNNEI. This CDR3 comprises 13 residues. As DNA, the CDR3 is TGTGCCAGCAGTAAAACGAACACCGGGGAGCTGTTTTTT. This encodes CASSKTNTGELFF.

The chain joins TRBV27 to TRBJ2-4; the D is unclear. This CDR3 is built from 13 residues. V lost 3 bases and J 4 bases, leaving 7 bases between the germline ends. Germline V gene lookup returns CDR1 MNHEY and CDR2 SMNVEV (reference sequence). For the CDR3, the DNA is TGTGCCAGCAGTTTGGTCCCGAAAAACATTCAGTACTTC. Translation gives CASSLVPKNIQYF.

V is TRBV2 and J is TRBJ2-2, with 8 nucleotides matching TRBD2. Trimming removed 7 bases from V and 4 bases from J; junction bases left unmatched: 8. The CDR3 is 15 residues long. Germline V lookup: CDR1 SNHLY, CDR2 FYNNEI. The DNA of the CDR3 is TGTGCCAGCACCTACGGACTAGCAGGCACCGGGGAGCTGTTTTTT. It specifies CASTYGLAGTGELFF. Full variable domain (remainder filled in from reference TRBV2 and TRBJ2-2): EPEVTQTPSHQVTQMGQEVILRCVPISNHLYFYWYRQILGQKVEFLVSFYNNEISEKSEIFDDQFSVERPDGSNFTLKIRSTKLEDSAMYFCASTYGLAGTGELFFGEGSRLTVL.

The V call is TRBV9, the J call TRBJ1-1, with TRBD1 matching 8 bases. This CDR3 is 16 amino acids long. The V segment lost 4 bases and the J segment 3 bases; nucleotides outside the gene matches: 11. Looked up from germline, CDR1 is SGDLS and CDR2 is YYNGEE. CDR3 region: CASSRRNRGGYTEAFF. CDR3 sequence (DNA): TGTGCCAGCAGCCGAAGAAACAGGGGGGGTTACACTGAAGCTTTCTTT.

The CDR3 reads CASSVTGTRTYF. CDR3 coding DNA: TGTGCCAGCAGCGTTACCGGGACCCGGACTTACTTC. This chain connects TRBV12-3 or TRBV12-4 to TRBJ2-7; D may correspond to TRBD1 or TRBD2 (5 bases each). The length of the CDR3 is 12 residues. Trimming took off 6 bases at V and 13 bases at J, with 19 bases between the two ends.